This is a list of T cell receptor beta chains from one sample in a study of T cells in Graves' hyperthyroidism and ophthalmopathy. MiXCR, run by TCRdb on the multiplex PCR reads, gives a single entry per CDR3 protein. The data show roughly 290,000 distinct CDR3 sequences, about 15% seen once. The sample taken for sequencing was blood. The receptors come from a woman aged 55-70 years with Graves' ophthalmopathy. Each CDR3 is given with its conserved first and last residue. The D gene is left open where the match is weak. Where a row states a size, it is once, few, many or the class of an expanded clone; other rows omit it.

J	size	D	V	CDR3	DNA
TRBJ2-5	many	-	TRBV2	CASSEVVRVGAQYF	TGTGCCAGCAGTGAAGTAGTTCGGGTAGGGGCCCAGTACTTC
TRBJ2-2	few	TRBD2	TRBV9	CASSVPRGREGSNTGELFF	TGTGCCAGCAGCGTACCTCGGGGGCGGGAGGGCTCGAACACCGGGGAGCTGTTTTTT
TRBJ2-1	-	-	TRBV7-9	CASSPGGGREQFF	TGTGCCAGCAGCCCTGGTGGGGGGAGGGAGCAGTTCTTC
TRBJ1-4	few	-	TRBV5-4	CASSLEGINEKLFF	TGTGCCAGCAGCTTGGAAGGGATTAATGAAAAACTGTTTTTT
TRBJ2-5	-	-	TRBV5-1	CASSLAASREETQYF	TGCGCCAGCAGCTTGGCCGCTTCCCGAGAAGAGACCCAGTACTTC
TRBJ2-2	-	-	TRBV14	CASSQVRGTGTGELFF	TGTGCCAGCAGCCAAGTTCGGGGTACCGGGACCGGGGAGCTGTTTTTT
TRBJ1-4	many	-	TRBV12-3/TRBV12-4	CASSWGPDEKLFF	TGTGCCAGCAGTTGGGGACCCGATGAAAAACTGTTTTTT
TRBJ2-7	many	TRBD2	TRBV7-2	CASSLAPGISGSPYEQYF	TGTGCCAGCAGCTTAGCCCCCGGGATTAGCGGGAGCCCCTACGAGCAGTACTTC
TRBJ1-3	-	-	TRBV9	CASSPPGASSGNTIYF	TGTGCCAGCAGCCCCCCCGGCGCCTCCTCTGGAAACACCATATATTTT
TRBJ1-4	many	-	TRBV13	CASSPKVRSAEKLFF	TGTGCCAGCAGCCCCAAGGTCCGAAGCGCCGAAAAACTGTTTTTT
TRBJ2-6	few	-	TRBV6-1	CASRGHSSGANVLTF	TGTGCCAGCAGGGGACACAGCTCTGGGGCCAACGTCCTGACTTTC
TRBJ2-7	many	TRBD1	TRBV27	CASSYHAGTASTYEQYF	TGTGCCAGCAGTTACCACGCCGGGACAGCCTCTACCTACGAGCAGTACTTC
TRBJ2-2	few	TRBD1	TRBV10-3	CAISEWGQGAGELFF	TGTGCCATCAGTGAATGGGGACAGGGGGCCGGGGAGCTGTTTTTT
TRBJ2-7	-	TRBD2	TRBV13	CASSSKGRGGPYEQYF	TGTGCCAGCAGCTCAAAAGGACGGGGGGGACCCTACGAGCAGTACTTC
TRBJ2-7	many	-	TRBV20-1	CSARFLLTSWREQYF	TGCAGTGCTAGATTTCTCTTAACTAGTTGGCGCGAGCAGTACTTC
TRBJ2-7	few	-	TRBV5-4	CASSRRGVYEQYF	TGTGCCAGCAGCCGCAGGGGCGTCTACGAGCAGTACTTC
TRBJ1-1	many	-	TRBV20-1	CSARPHPGLRLNTEAFF	TGCAGTGCTAGACCACATCCGGGCCTTCGGTTGAACACTGAAGCTTTCTTT
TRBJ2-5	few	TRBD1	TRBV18	CASSPTGDHETQYF	TGTGCCAGCTCACCGACAGGGGATCATGAGACCCAGTACTTC